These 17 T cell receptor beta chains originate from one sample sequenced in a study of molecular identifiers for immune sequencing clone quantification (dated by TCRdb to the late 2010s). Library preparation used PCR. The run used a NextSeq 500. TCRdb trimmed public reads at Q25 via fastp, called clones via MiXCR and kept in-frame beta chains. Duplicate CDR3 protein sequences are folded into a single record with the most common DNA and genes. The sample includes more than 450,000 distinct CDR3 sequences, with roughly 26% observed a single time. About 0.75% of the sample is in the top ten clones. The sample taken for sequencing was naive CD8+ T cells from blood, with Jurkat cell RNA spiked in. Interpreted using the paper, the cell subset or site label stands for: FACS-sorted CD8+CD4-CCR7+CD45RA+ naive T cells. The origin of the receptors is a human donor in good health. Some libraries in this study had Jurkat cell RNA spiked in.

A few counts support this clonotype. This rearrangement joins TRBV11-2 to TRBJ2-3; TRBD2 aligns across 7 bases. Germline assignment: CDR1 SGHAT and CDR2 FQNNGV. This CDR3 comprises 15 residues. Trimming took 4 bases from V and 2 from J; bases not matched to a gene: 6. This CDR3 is CASSSYSGFTDTQYF. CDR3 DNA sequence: TGTGCCAGCAGCTCGTATAGCGGGTTCACAGATACGCAGTATTTT. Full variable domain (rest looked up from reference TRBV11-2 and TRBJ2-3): EAGVAQSPRYKIIEKRQSVAFWCNPISGHATLYWYQQILGQGPKLLIQFQNNGVVDDSQLPKDRFSAERLKGVDSTLKIQPAKLEDSAVYLCASSSYSGFTDTQYFGPGTRLTVL.

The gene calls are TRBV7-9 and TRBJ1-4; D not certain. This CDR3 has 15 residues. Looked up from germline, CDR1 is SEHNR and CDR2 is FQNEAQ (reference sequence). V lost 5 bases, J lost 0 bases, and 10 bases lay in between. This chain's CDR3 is CASSNPLSTNEKLFF. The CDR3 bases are TGTGCCAGCAGCAATCCACTTTCAACTAATGAAAAACTGTTTTTT.

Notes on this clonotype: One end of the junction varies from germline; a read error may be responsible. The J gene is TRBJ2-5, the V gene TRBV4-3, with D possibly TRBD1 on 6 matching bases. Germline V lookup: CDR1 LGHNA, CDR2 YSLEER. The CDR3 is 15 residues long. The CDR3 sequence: CASSPDGQSQEPQYF. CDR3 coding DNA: TGCGCCAGCAGCCCCGACGGACAGAGCCAAGAGCCCCAGTACTTC.

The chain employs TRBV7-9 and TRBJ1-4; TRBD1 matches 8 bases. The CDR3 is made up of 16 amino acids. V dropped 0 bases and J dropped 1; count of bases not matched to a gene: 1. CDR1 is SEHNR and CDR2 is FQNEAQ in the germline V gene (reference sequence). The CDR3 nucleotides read TGTGCCAGCAGCTTAGCACAGGGGGTAACTAATGAAAAACTGTTTTTT. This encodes CASSLAQGVTNEKLFF.

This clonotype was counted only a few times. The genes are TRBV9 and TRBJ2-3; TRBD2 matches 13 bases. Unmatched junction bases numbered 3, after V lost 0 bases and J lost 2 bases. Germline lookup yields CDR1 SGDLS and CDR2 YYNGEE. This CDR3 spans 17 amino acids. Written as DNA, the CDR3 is TGTGCCAGCAGCGTAGACGGACTAGCGGGAGCCACAGATACGCAGTATTTT. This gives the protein CASSVDGLAGATDTQYF.

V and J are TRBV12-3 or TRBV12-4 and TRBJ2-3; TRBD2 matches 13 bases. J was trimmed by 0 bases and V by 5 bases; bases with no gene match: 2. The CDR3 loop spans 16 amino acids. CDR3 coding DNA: TGTGCCAGCAGTGGACTAGCGGGGGTGAGCACAGATACGCAGTATTTT. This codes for CASSGLAGVSTDTQYF.

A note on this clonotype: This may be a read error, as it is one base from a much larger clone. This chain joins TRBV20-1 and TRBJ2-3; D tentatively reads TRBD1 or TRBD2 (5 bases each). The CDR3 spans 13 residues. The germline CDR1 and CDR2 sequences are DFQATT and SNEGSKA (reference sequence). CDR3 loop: CSARRGGTDSQYF. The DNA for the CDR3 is TGCAGTGCTAGGCGTGGGGGTACAGATTCGCAGTATTTT.

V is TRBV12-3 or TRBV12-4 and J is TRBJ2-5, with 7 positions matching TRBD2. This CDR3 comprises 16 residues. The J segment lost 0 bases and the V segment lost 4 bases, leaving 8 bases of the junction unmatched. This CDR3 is CASSSRDYRYQETQYF. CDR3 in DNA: TGTGCCAGCAGTTCCCGGGACTACCGGTACCAAGAGACCCAGTACTTC.

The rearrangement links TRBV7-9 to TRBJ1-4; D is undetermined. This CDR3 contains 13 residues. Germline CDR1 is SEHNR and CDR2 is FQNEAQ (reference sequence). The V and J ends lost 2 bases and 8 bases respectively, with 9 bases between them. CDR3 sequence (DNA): TGTGCCAGCAGCTTATTAGCGAACGAAAAACTGTTTTTT. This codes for CASSLLANEKLFF.

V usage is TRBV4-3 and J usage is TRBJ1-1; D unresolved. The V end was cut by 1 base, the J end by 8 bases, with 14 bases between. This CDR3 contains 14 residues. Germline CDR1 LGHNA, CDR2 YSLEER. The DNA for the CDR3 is TGCGCCAGCAGCCAAGGTTACAGAACAATAGAAGCTTTCTTT. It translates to CASSQGYRTIEAFF.

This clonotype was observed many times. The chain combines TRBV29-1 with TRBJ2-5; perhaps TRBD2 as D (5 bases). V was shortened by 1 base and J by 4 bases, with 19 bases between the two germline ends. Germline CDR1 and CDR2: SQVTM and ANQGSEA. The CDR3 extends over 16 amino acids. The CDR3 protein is CSVEGFKLGSRETQYF. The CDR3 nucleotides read TGCAGCGTTGAAGGTTTTAAACTAGGATCACGAGAGACCCAGTACTTC.

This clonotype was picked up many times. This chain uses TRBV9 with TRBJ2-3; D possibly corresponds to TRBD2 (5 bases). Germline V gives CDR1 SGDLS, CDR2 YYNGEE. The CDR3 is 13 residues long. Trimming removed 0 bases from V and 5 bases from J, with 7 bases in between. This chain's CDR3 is CASSVGGEDTQYF. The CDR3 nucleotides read TGTGCCAGCAGCGTAGGGGGAGAAGATACGCAGTATTTT.

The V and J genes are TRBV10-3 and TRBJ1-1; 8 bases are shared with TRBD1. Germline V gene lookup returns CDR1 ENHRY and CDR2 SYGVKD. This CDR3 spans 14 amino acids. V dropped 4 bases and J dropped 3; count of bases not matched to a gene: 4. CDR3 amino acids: CAISVDRGDTEAFF. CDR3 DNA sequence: TGTGCCATCAGTGTAGACAGGGGCGACACTGAAGCTTTCTTT.

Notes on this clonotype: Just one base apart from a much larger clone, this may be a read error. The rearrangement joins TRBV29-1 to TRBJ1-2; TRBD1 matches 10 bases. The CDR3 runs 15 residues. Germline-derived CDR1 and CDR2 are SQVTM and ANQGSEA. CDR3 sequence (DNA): TGCAGCGTTCTTACCCGGACAGGGGGTTTCTATGTCTACACCTTC. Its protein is CSVLTRTGGFYVYTF.

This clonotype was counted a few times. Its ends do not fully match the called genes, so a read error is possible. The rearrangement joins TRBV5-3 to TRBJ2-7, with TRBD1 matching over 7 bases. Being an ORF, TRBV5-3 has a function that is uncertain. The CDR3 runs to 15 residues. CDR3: CASSFFRGTAYEQYF. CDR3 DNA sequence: TGTGCCAGCAGCTTTTTCAGGGGGACCGCCTACGAGCAGTACTTC.

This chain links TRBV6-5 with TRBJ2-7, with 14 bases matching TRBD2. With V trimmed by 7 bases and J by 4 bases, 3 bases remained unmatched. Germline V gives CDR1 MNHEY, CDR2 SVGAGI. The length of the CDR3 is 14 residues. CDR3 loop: CASKGTSGRYEQYF. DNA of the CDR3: TGTGCCAGCAAGGGGACTAGCGGGAGATACGAGCAGTACTTC.

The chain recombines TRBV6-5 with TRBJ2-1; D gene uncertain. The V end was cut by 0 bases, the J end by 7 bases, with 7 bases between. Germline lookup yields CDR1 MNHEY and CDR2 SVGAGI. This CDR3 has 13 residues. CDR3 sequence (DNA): TGTGCCAGCAGTTACTCGCAAAGGAATGAGCAGTTCTTC. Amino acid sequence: CASSYSQRNEQFF.